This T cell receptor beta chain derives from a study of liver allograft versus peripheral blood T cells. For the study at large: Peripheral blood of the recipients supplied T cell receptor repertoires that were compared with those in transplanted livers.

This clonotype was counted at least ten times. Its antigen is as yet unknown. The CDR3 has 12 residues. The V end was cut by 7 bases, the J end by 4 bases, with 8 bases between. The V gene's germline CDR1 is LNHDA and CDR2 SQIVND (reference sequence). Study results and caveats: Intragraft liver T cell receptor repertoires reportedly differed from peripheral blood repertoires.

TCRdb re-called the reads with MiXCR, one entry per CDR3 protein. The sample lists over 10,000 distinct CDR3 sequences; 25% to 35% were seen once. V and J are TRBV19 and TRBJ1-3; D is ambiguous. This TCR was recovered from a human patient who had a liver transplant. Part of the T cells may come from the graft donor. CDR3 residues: CASTPSGNTIYF. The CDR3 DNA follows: TGTGCCAGTACCCCCTCCGGAAACACCATATATTTT.